This T cell receptor beta chain comes out of a study of blood T cell repertoires in COVID-19. At the level of the study: Material from acute and convalescent COVID-19 was sourced from the United States, Italy and Spain.

In germline, CDR1 is GTSNPN, CDR2 SVGIG (reference sequence). This CDR3 comprises 13 residues. V was shortened by 0 bases and J by 10 bases, with 10 bases between the two germline ends. Assay: immunoSEQ multiplex PCR; the TCRdb copy retains only in-frame clones and omits some. The sample has 300,000 to 400,000 clones, approximately 86% seen once. In this sample, this clone turned up once. This rearrangement joins TRBV30 to TRBJ1-6; no clear D. The specimen was peripheral blood. The origin of this receptor is a human donor in a cohort sampled during active COVID-19. The CDR3: CAWSVSLSSPLHF. The CDR3 DNA follows: TGTGCCTGGAGTGTATCGCTTAGCTCACCCCTCCACTTT.